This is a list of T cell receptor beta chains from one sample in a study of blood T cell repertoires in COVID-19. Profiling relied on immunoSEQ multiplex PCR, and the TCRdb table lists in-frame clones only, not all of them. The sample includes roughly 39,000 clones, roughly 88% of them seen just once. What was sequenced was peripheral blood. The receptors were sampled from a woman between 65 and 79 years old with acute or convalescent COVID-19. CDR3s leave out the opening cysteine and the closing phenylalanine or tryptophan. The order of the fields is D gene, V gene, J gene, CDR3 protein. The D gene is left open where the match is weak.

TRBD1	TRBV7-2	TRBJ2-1	ASSLDEGAYNEQF
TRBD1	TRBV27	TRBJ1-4	ASRLRDRGATNEKLF
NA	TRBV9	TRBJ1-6	ASSVGREVTGPLH
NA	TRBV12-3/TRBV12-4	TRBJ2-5	ASSFLGGETQY
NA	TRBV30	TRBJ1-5	AYKTATTHNQPQH
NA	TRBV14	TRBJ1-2	ASSQAGVYGYT
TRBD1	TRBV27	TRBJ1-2	ASSATPGTGTGGYT
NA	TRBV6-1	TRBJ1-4	ASSEARFSRSNEKLF
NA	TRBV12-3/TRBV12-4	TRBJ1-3	ASSLGQIY
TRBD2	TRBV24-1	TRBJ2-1	ATMGTSGSWGYNEQF
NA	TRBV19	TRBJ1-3	ASNWRMEGYQASGNTIY
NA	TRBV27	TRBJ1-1	ASSLTATGGAF